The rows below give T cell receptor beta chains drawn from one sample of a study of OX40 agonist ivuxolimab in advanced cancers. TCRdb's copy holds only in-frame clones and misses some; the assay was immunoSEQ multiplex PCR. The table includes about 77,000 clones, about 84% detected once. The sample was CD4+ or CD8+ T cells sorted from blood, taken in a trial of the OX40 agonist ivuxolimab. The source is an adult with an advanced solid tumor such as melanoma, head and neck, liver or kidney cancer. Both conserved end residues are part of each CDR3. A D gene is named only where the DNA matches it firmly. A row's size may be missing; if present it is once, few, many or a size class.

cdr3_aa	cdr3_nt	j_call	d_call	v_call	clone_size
CASSWRKGAVNTEAFF	TGCGCCAGCAGCTGGCGGAAGGGGGCTGTCAACACTGAAGCTTTCTTT	TRBJ1-1	TRBD1	TRBV5-1	NA
CASSRKRGTGELFF	TGTGCCAGCAGCCGTAAACGGGGCACCGGGGAGCTGTTTTTT	TRBJ2-2	NA	TRBV11-2	NA
CASSVVGDGTDTQYF	TGTGCCAGCAGCGTAGTAGGGGACGGCACAGATACGCAGTATTTT	TRBJ2-3	NA	TRBV9	few
CASSLGTGVNTGELFF	TGCGCCAGCAGCTTGGGGACAGGGGTGAACACCGGGGAGCTGTTTTTT	TRBJ2-2	TRBD1	TRBV5-1	NA
CAISESTMAANTGELFF	TGTGCCATCAGTGAGTCGACAATGGCCGCGAACACCGGGGAGCTGTTTTTT	TRBJ2-2	NA	TRBV10-3	NA
CASSVYGQGSTEAFF	TGTGCCAGTAGTGTATACGGACAGGGGTCGACTGAAGCTTTCTTT	TRBJ1-1	TRBD1	TRBV19	NA
CASSRDRAAGNTIYF	TGTGCCAGCAGCCGGGACAGGGCGGCTGGAAACACCATATATTTT	TRBJ1-3	TRBD1	TRBV13	NA
CASSLLASTEAFF	TGTGCCAGCAGCTTGTTGGCGAGCACTGAAGCTTTCTTT	TRBJ1-1	NA	TRBV5-5	NA
CASSQLLTDRGDYGYTF	TGTGCCAGCAGCCAATTACTCACGGACAGGGGCGACTATGGCTACACCTTC	TRBJ1-2	TRBD1	TRBV14	NA
CSVVETDTQYF	TGCAGCGTTGTGGAAACAGATACGCAGTATTTT	TRBJ2-3	NA	TRBV29-1	NA
CASSGGPLSTDTQYF	TGTGCCAGCAGCGGGGGACCCCTTAGCACAGATACGCAGTATTTT	TRBJ2-3	NA	TRBV7-9	NA
CASILASGGYNEQFF	TGTGCCAGCATCTTAGCTAGCGGGGGTTACAATGAGCAGTTCTTC	TRBJ2-1	TRBD2	TRBV13	NA
CASSQYHRGTAPQHF	TGTGCCAGTAGCCAATACCATCGGGGGACCGCGCCCCAGCATTTT	TRBJ1-5	NA	TRBV19	NA
CASRTWTSSSTDTQYF	TGCGCCAGCAGGACTTGGACTAGTTCTAGCACAGATACGCAGTATTTT	TRBJ2-3	TRBD2	TRBV5-1	once
CSAGRTGHNEQFF	TGCAGCGCCGGCCGGACAGGTCACAATGAGCAGTTCTTC	TRBJ2-1	TRBD1	TRBV29-1	once
CASSFGGNYGYTF	TGTGCCAGCAGCTTTGGGGGTAACTATGGCTACACCTTC	TRBJ1-2	NA	TRBV11-3	few
CASSQDGQFYNEQFF	TGTGCCAGCAGCCAGGATGGACAGTTCTACAATGAGCAGTTCTTC	TRBJ2-1	NA	TRBV4-2	few
CASSPTLGLAGGDEQYF	TGTGCCAGCAGCCCAACCTTAGGACTAGCGGGAGGAGACGAGCAGTACTTC	TRBJ2-7	TRBD2	TRBV7-2	NA
CASSSGLLNEQYF	TGTGCCAGCAGCTCGGGACTTCTTAACGAGCAGTACTTC	TRBJ2-7	NA	TRBV11-3	NA
CSALQARDHTEAFF	TGCAGCGCCCTCCAGGCCAGAGATCACACTGAAGCTTTCTTT	TRBJ1-1	NA	TRBV29-1	NA
CASSPNGADTNYEQYF	TGCGCCAGCAGCCCTAATGGGGCGGACACCAATTACGAGCAGTACTTC	TRBJ2-7	NA	TRBV4-3	NA
CASSVATTSGRVAYYNEQFF	TGTGCCAGCAGCGTAGCTACAACTAGCGGGCGAGTGGCCTATTACAATGAGCAGTTCTTC	TRBJ2-1	TRBD2	TRBV9	NA
CASSSERANEQFF	TGTGCCAGCAGTAGCGAAAGGGCGAACGAGCAGTTCTTC	TRBJ2-1	NA	TRBV6-5	NA
CASSKLTGAYEQYF	TGTGCCAGCAGTAAGCTGACAGGGGCCTACGAGCAGTACTTC	TRBJ2-7	TRBD1	TRBV6-5	NA
CASSQDWYSYSNQPQHF	TGCGCCAGCAGCCAAGATTGGTATAGTTATAGCAATCAGCCCCAGCATTTT	TRBJ1-5	NA	TRBV4-1	once
CASSPPGHTYEQYF	TGTGCCAGTAGTCCCCCGGGACACACGTACGAGCAGTACTTC	TRBJ2-7	NA	TRBV19	NA
CASSGGFSYEQYF	TGTGCCAGCAGTGGAGGGTTCTCCTACGAGCAGTACTTC	TRBJ2-7	NA	TRBV2	NA
CASSLNGGTQPGNEQFF	TGTGCCAGCAGCTTAAATGGCGGGACACAACCAGGGAATGAGCAGTTCTTC	TRBJ2-1	NA	TRBV7-9	few
CARSLYGTRDSSYEQYF	TGTGCCAGAAGCTTGTACGGGACCCGAGATAGCTCCTACGAGCAGTACTTC	TRBJ2-7	NA	TRBV5-3	NA
CSVGGPSTDTQYF	TGCAGCGTGGGAGGGCCTAGCACAGATACGCAGTATTTT	TRBJ2-3	TRBD2	TRBV29-1	NA
CASSRGLAGATDTQYF	TGCGCCAGCAGCCGAGGACTAGCGGGGGCCACAGATACGCAGTATTTT	TRBJ2-3	TRBD2	TRBV4-1	NA
CAWSLSSGNTIYF	TGTGCCTGGAGTTTGAGCTCTGGAAACACCATATATTTT	TRBJ1-3	NA	TRBV30	NA
CASSLYTLTGNFFVGYTF	TGCGCCAGCAGCTTGTACACCTTGACAGGGAATTTTTTCGTCGGCTACACCTTC	TRBJ1-2	TRBD1	TRBV5-1	NA
CASSSSSQYEKLFF	TGCGCCAGCAGCTCTTCGTCCCAGTACGAAAAACTGTTTTTT	TRBJ1-4	NA	TRBV5-1	few
CAWSVQQSSGNTIYF	TGTGCCTGGAGTGTCCAGCAGAGCTCTGGAAACACCATATATTTT	TRBJ1-3	NA	TRBV30	NA
CASSSGGGQPQHF	TGTGCCAGCAGCTCAGGGGGCGGTCAGCCCCAGCATTTT	TRBJ1-5	TRBD1	TRBV10-3	few
CASSLPTGVVGYTF	TGTGCCAGCAGTTTGCCAACAGGAGTAGTCGGCTACACCTTC	TRBJ1-2	NA	TRBV28	once
CASGTGGVGEQFF	TGTGCCAGCGGGACGGGAGGGGTCGGTGAGCAGTTCTTC	TRBJ2-1	TRBD2	TRBV6-6	NA
CASSQLLNYEQYF	TGTGCCAGCAGCCAGCTCCTAAACTACGAGCAGTACTTC	TRBJ2-7	NA	TRBV2	NA
CASRRTSSGTDTQYF	TGTGCCAGCAGAAGGACTAGTTCTGGCACAGATACGCAGTATTTT	TRBJ2-3	TRBD2	TRBV27	NA
CASSIDLRYSEQFF	TGTGCCAGTAGTATAGATCTGAGATATAGTGAGCAGTTCTTC	TRBJ2-1	NA	TRBV19	NA
CASSVQPALSGNTIYF	TGTGCCAGCAGCGTACAACCGGCGCTCTCTGGAAACACCATATATTTT	TRBJ1-3	NA	TRBV9	NA
CASSSGTRIYNEQFF	TGCGCCAGCAGTTCTGGGACCAGGATCTACAATGAGCAGTTCTTC	TRBJ2-1	NA	TRBV5-1	NA
CASNVGGDTEAFF	TGTGCCAGCAACGTGGGGGGGGACACTGAAGCTTTCTTT	TRBJ1-1	NA	TRBV7-2	NA
CASSPGGRDYGYTF	TGCGCCAGCAGTCCTGGCGGGAGGGACTATGGCTACACCTTC	TRBJ1-2	NA	TRBV23-1	NA
CASSFGGDSTDTQYF	TGTGCCAGCAGCTTTGGGGGGGATAGCACAGATACGCAGTATTTT	TRBJ2-3	TRBD2	TRBV7-9	NA
CSVEQQGKYGYTF	TGCAGCGTTGAGCAACAGGGAAAGTATGGCTACACCTTC	TRBJ1-2	NA	TRBV29-1	NA
CASSEASSMDYGYTF	TGTGCCAGCAGTGAAGCAAGTTCAATGGACTATGGCTACACCTTC	TRBJ1-2	NA	TRBV6-1	NA
CASTETNTGELFF	TGTGCCAGCACCGAGACGAACACCGGGGAGCTGTTTTTT	TRBJ2-2	NA	TRBV7-3	NA
CASSVGGPNQPQHF	TGTGCCAGCAGCGTAGGCGGTCCCAATCAGCCCCAGCATTTT	TRBJ1-5	NA	TRBV9	medium-sized
CASSPATDYNSPLHF	TGTGCCAGCTCACCGGCCACTGACTATAATTCACCCCTCCACTTT	TRBJ1-6	NA	TRBV18	medium-sized
CAISGGSEQYF	TGTGCCATCAGTGGAGGGTCCGAGCAGTACTTT	TRBJ2-7	NA	TRBV10-3	NA
CASSELLITDTQYF	TGTGCCAGCAGCGAACTATTAATCACAGATACGCAGTATTTT	TRBJ2-3	NA	TRBV9	NA
CASSSPDIAGDEQYF	TGTGCCAGCAGTTCTCCGGACATCGCAGGGGACGAGCAGTACTTC	TRBJ2-7	NA	TRBV28	NA
CASSQGQWNNQPQHF	TGTGCCAGTAGTCAGGGACAGTGGAACAATCAGCCCCAGCATTTT	TRBJ1-5	TRBD1	TRBV19	NA
CASSQRAVGTEAFF	TGCGCCAGCAGTCAGAGGGCGGTTGGGACAGAAGCTTTCTTT	TRBJ1-1	NA	TRBV4-1	NA
CASSLNPPTGELFF	TGCGCCAGCAGCTTGAACCCGCCCACCGGGGAGCTGTTTTTT	TRBJ2-2	NA	TRBV5-1	NA
CASSLAGGPSYNEQFF	TGTGCCAGCAGCCTAGCGGGGGGGCCTTCCTACAATGAGCAGTTCTTC	TRBJ2-1	TRBD2	TRBV2	NA
CASSQLATGELFF	TGCGCCAGCAGCCAGTTGGCTACCGGGGAGCTGTTTTTT	TRBJ2-2	NA	TRBV4-1	NA
CASSVDSSGTLDTQYF	TGTGCCAGCAGCGTAGACTCTAGCGGGACTCTAGATACGCAGTATTTT	TRBJ2-3	TRBD2	TRBV9	NA